Listed below are T cell receptor beta chains from one sample, sequenced in a study of post-analysis software for immune sequencing data. A single record per CDR3 protein comes from TCRdb applying MiXCR to the PCR reads. Here the sample spans 740,000 or so distinct CDR3 sequences, 53% being singletons. Sequencing was performed on blood. These receptors all stem from a girl between 10 and 17 years old with multiple sclerosis. The CDR3 runs from the conserved cysteine through the conserved F or W. The D gene is left open where the match is weak. Clone size appears in some rows only: once, few, many, or a class for an expanded clone.

V gene,J gene,clone size,D gene,CDR3 DNA,CDR3 protein
TRBV29-1,TRBJ2-1,-,TRBD2,TGCAGCGCGCAACTAGCGGGAGGGCCCAACAATGAGCAGTTCTTC,CSAQLAGGPNNEQFF
TRBV18,TRBJ2-5,-,-,TGTGCCAGCTCACCCGGCGGGGGCGCAATGGCAGAGACCCAGTACTTC,CASSPGGGAMAETQYF
TRBV6-2/TRBV6-3,TRBJ2-1,-,-,TGTGCCAGCAGTTACTCAGCTAGGGATCCCTACAATGAGCAGTTCTTC,CASSYSARDPYNEQFF
TRBV3-1,TRBJ2-7,-,-,TGTGCCAGCAGCCATTCCTTCCTGAGGGTAAACGAGCAGTACTTC,CASSHSFLRVNEQYF
TRBV18,TRBJ1-1,-,-,TGTGCCAGCTCACCGTCCAAGGGGACTGAAGCTTTCTTT,CASSPSKGTEAFF
TRBV21-1,TRBJ2-7,few,-,TGTGCCAGCAGCAAAGCAAGGCACGAGCAGTACTTC,CASSKARHEQYF
TRBV3-1,TRBJ2-7,-,TRBD1,TGTGCCAGCAGCCAACCGGGACAGGGGAAGGACGAGCAGTACTTC,CASSQPGQGKDEQYF
TRBV29-1,TRBJ1-1,few,-,TGCAGCGCCGTCCCGGGTAAGAACACTGAAGCTTTCTTT,CSAVPGKNTEAFF
TRBV6-5,TRBJ2-7,few,-,TGTGCCAGTAGTTATGGACCCTACGAGCAGTACTTC,CASSYGPYEQYF
TRBV7-3,TRBJ2-7,once,-,TGTGCCAGCAGCGTCCTACCCACCTACGAGCAGTACTTC,CASSVLPTYEQYF
TRBV29-1,TRBJ2-5,-,TRBD1,TGCAGCGTTGGCAGGACAGGGAAAGAGACCCAGTACTTC,CSVGRTGKETQYF
TRBV10-3,TRBJ1-2,-,TRBD1,TGTGCCATCAGGCCGGGACAGGGCTCTAACTATGGCTACACCTTC,CAIRPGQGSNYGYTF
TRBV5-1,TRBJ2-3,-,-,TGCGCCAGCAGCGCCGGGGCGATAAACGCAGATACGCAGTATTTT,CASSAGAINADTQYF
TRBV20-1,TRBJ2-3,few,TRBD1,TGCAGTGCACCCGGACAGGGGGTCTCAGATACGCAGTATTTT,CSAPGQGVSDTQYF
TRBV7-3,TRBJ2-1,-,-,TGTGCCAGCAGCTCTGGGGTTGAGCAGTTCTTC,CASSSGVEQFF
TRBV7-3,TRBJ2-5,few,-,TGTGCCAGCAGCGGGGCGACCGGAGAGACCCAGTACTTC,CASSGATGETQYF
TRBV7-3,TRBJ2-3,few,TRBD1,TGTGCCAGCAGCTTCCGACAGGGAAGGGGCACAGATACGCAGTATTTT,CASSFRQGRGTDTQYF
TRBV5-1,TRBJ1-5,-,-,TGCGCCAGCAGCTTGGGTGGGGGGGCGAGTCAGCCCCAGCATTTT,CASSLGGGASQPQHF
TRBV6-6,TRBJ2-3,-,TRBD2,TGTGCCAGCAGTAAGGGACTAGCGGGAGAGGTAGATACGCAGTATTTT,CASSKGLAGEVDTQYF
TRBV4-1,TRBJ1-5,few,-,TGCGCCAGCAGCCCCACCCCGACAGCTAGCAATCAGCCCCAGCATTTT,CASSPTPTASNQPQHF
TRBV6-1,TRBJ2-7,-,TRBD2,TGTGCCAGCAGGGCAACTAGCGGGAGGAGCTTAGTTTCCTACGAGCAGTACTTC,CASRATSGRSLVSYEQYF
TRBV7-9,TRBJ2-7,-,TRBD1,TGTGCCAGCAGCGATGGGGACAGGGGCCCATCCTCCTACGAGCAGTACTTC,CASSDGDRGPSSYEQYF
TRBV7-9,TRBJ2-1,-,-,TGTGCCAGCAGCTTAGGGTCTAGCCGTGAGCAGTTCTTC,CASSLGSSREQFF
TRBV27,TRBJ2-1,few,TRBD1,TGTGCCAGCAGTTTAGACGGGACAGGGTTCAATGAGCAGTTCTTC,CASSLDGTGFNEQFF
TRBV29-1,TRBJ2-1,few,TRBD1,TGCAGCGTGCAGAGGACAGGGGAGGGTAATGAGCAGTTCTTC,CSVQRTGEGNEQFF
TRBV20-1,TRBJ2-7,-,TRBD2,TGCAGTGCTAGAGATGCGTCGGGACTAGCCTTATACGAGCAGTACTTC,CSARDASGLALYEQYF
TRBV5-1,TRBJ1-1,-,-,TGCGCCAGCAGCTTGGGGGGGGGCGGGTACACTGAAGCTTTCTTT,CASSLGGGGYTEAFF
TRBV5-1,TRBJ2-5,few,-,TGCGCCAGCTACCCTCCTAGCCAAGAGACCCAGTACTTC,CASYPPSQETQYF
TRBV20-1,TRBJ2-2,-,TRBD2,TGCAGTGCTAGAGAGAGCGGGGGGGCTGGCGGGGAGCTGTTTTTT,CSARESGGAGGELFF
TRBV6-6,TRBJ2-1,-,-,TGTGCCAGCAGCGACAGAGGACAGACCTACAATGAGCAGTTCTTC,CASSDRGQTYNEQFF